The next 26 T cell receptor beta chains were all read from a single sample in a study of blood T cell repertoires in COVID-19. The data were produced by immunoSEQ multiplex PCR, yet TCRdb's version contains in-frame clones alone and is incomplete. This sample has tens of thousands of clones; roughly 91% occur once, and the top ten carry about 9%. The sample taken for sequencing was peripheral blood. Receptor source: a human donor in a cohort sampled during active COVID-19.

V and J are TRBV4-3 and TRBJ1-5; unclear D gene. The V end lost 4 bases, the J end lost 5 bases, and 9 bases lay between the germline ends. CDR3 length: 13 amino acids. CDR1 LGHNA and CDR2 YSLEER come from the germline V gene. The CDR3 region has the DNA TGCGCCAGCAGCCCCGGTTTTGATCAGCCCCAGCATTTT. It specifies CASSPGFDQPQHF.

CDR3 coding DNA: TGTGCCACCAGTCCGGGACAGGGGTCGAACAATGAGCAGTTCTTC. This gives the protein CATSPGQGSNNEQFF. The gene calls are TRBV24-1 and TRBJ2-1, with 10 bases matching TRBD1. Germline V gene lookup returns CDR1 KGHDR and CDR2 SFDVKD. The CDR3 spans 15 residues. V shed 6 bases and J 5 bases; nucleotides not matched to a gene: 6.

This chain's CDR3 is CASSEVAGSPNTGELFF. CDR3 DNA: TGTGCCAGCAGTGAAGTAGCGGGAAGCCCTAACACCGGGGAGCTGTTTTTT. The V call is TRBV2, the J call TRBJ2-2; 8 bases align to TRBD2. V dropped 1 base and J dropped 2; count of bases not matched to a gene: 6. The CDR3 runs 17 residues. Germline V gives CDR1 SNHLY, CDR2 FYNNEI.

The V and J genes are TRBV19 and TRBJ2-1, with a tentative D call TRBD2 (5 bases). V lost 5 bases and J lost 6, with 20 bases in between. The CDR3 covers 16 residues. The germline V gene has CDR1 LNHDA and CDR2 SQIVND (reference sequence). CDR3 protein: CASSASRPGDGNEQFF. CDR3 nucleotides: TGTGCCAGTAGTGCCTCCCGTCCCGGGGATGGCAATGAGCAGTTCTTC. The full variable domain, in which reference TRBV19 and TRBJ2-1 provide the parts outside the CDR3, is DGGITQSPKYLFRKEGQNVTLSCEQNLNHDAMYWYRQDPGQGLRLIYYSQIVNDFQKGDIAEGYSVSREKKESFPLTVTSAQKNPTAFYLCASSASRPGDGNEQFFGPGTRLTVL.

The chain employs TRBV30 and TRBJ1-1; 7 bases map to TRBD1. Germline assignment: CDR1 GTSNPN and CDR2 SVGIG (reference sequence). V gave up 2 bases and J gave up 0 bases; unmatched junction bases: 6. This CDR3 spans 15 amino acids. The CDR3 reads CAWSPGQPMNTEAFF. CDR3 nucleotide sequence: TGTGCCTGGAGTCCGGGACAGCCAATGAACACTGAAGCTTTCTTT. Combining the CDR3 with reference TRBV30 and TRBJ1-1 gives the whole variable domain SQTIHQWPATLVQPVGSPLSLECTVEGTSNPNLYWYRQAAGRGLQLLFYSVGIGQISSEVPQNLSASRPQDRQFILSSKKLLLSDSGFYLCAWSPGQPMNTEAFFGQGTRLTVV.

This clone was found a few times. CDR3: CASSTGDTGELFF. CDR3 nucleotide sequence: TGTGCCAGCTCGACAGGGGACACCGGGGAGCTGTTTTTT. The V gene is TRBV28, the J gene TRBJ2-2, with 8 bases matching TRBD1. In germline, CDR1 is MDHEN, CDR2 SYDVKM. The CDR3 has 13 amino acids. After removal of 8 bases from V and 3 bases from J, the junction contained 2 bases not matched to a gene.

The chain employs TRBV7-9 and TRBJ1-5; TRBD1 is a possible D gene (6 bases). This CDR3 has 15 amino acids. Per germline, CDR1 SEHNR and CDR2 FQNEAQ (reference sequence). V lost 1 base to trimming and J lost 0 bases, with 7 bases between them. The CDR3 DNA follows: TGTGCCAGCAGCTTAGGGACAGTTAGCAATCAGCCCCAGCATTTT. It encodes CASSLGTVSNQPQHF.

Only one count was recorded for this clone. The J gene is TRBJ1-4, the V gene TRBV5-8; D ambiguous. Germline V lookup: CDR1 SGHTS, CDR2 YDEGEE. V was cut by 2 bases and J by 6 bases, with 11 bases left in between. CDR3 length: 14 residues. The chain's CDR3 is CASSFGGFDEKLFF. The CDR3 nucleotides read TGTGCCAGCAGCTTTGGAGGGTTTGATGAAAAACTGTTTTTT.

This chain uses TRBV6-5 with TRBJ2-1; 10 bases match TRBD2. Trimming removed 4 bases from V and 1 base from J; junction bases left unmatched: 4. Germline V gene data show CDR1 as MNHEY and CDR2 as SVGAGI. The CDR3 runs 16 residues. The CDR3 DNA reads TGTGCCAGCAGTTCCTCGACTAGCGGGTCCTACAATGAGCAGTTCTTC. This codes for CASSSSTSGSYNEQFF.

This chain links TRBV6-5 with TRBJ2-3, with D tentatively TRBD2 (6 bases). In germline, CDR1 is MNHEY, CDR2 SVGAGI. The CDR3 extends over 15 amino acids. V shed 7 bases and J shed 2 bases, with 16 bases lying between them. The CDR3 nucleotides read TGTGCCAGCACTGGGGGGATCACAGCCACAGATACGCAGTATTTT. Protein: CASTGGITATDTQYF.

In DNA form, the CDR3 reads TGTGCCAGCAGCCCCGGACAGGGCTATACGCAGTATTTT. The encoded protein is CASSPGQGYTQYF. The chain combines TRBV28 with TRBJ2-3; 8 bases align to TRBD1. Germline CDR1 MDHEN, CDR2 SYDVKM. The J segment lost 7 bases and the V segment lost 6 bases, leaving 6 bases of the junction unmatched. This CDR3 contains 13 residues.

This clone occurred once. The chain combines TRBV2 with TRBJ2-1, with TRBD1 identical over 9 bases. Germline V gene lookup returns CDR1 SNHLY and CDR2 FYNNEI. CDR3 length equals 14 residues. The J segment lost 5 bases and the V segment lost 8 bases, leaving 7 bases of the junction unmatched. The chain's CDR3 is CASATGTGNNEQFF. For the CDR3, the DNA is TGTGCCAGCGCGACCGGGACAGGGAACAATGAGCAGTTCTTC.

This clone rates as medium-sized. The V gene is TRBV7-3, the J gene TRBJ1-1, with 7 nucleotides matching TRBD1. Trimming took 5 bases from V and 1 from J; bases not matched to a gene: 13. The germline CDR1 and CDR2 sequences are SGHTA and FQGTGA. The CDR3 is 17 amino acids. CDR3 sequence (DNA): TGTGCCAGCAGCCCAGTCCCCCCAGGGGGACCGAACACTGAAGCTTTCTTT. Translated, it gives CASSPVPPGGPNTEAFF.

The V and J genes are TRBV6-5 and TRBJ1-2; 7 nucleotides line up with TRBD1. Germline V gene sequence: CDR1 MNHEY, CDR2 SVGAGI. The CDR3 has 14 residues. J was trimmed by 7 bases and V by 6 bases; bases with no gene match: 11. The CDR3: CASRPPGQHRGYTF. CDR3 nucleotides: TGTGCCAGCAGACCCCCGGGACAGCATCGTGGCTACACCTTC.

V and J are TRBV4-3 and TRBJ2-2; maybe TRBD2 (6 bases). Germline V CDR1 and CDR2: LGHNA, YSLEER. Trimming stripped 1 base from V and 5 bases from J, with 11 bases between. This CDR3 contains 15 residues. The CDR3 region is CASSQGTISTGELFF. CDR3 sequence (DNA): TGCGCCAGCAGCCAAGGGACTATTTCTACCGGGGAGCTGTTTTTT.

The chain is built from TRBV5-1 and TRBJ1-3, with 7 bases identical to TRBD1. Germline V gene lookup returns CDR1 SGHRS and CDR2 YFSETQ. V shed 4 bases, J shed 1 base, and the junction held 8 bases outside the gene matches. The CDR3 spans 16 residues. CDR3 DNA sequence: TGCGCCAGCAGCATCAACGCAGGGGGATCTGGAAACACCATATATTTT. It codes for CASSINAGGSGNTIYF. The variable domain in full, completed from reference TRBV5-1 and TRBJ1-3, reads KAGVTQTPRYLIKTRGQQVTLSCSPISGHRSVSWYQQTPGQGLQFLFEYFSETQRNKGNFPGRFSGRQFSNSRSEMNVSTLELGDSALYLCASSINAGGSGNTIYFGEGSWLTVV.

The chain has TRBV5-1 and TRBJ2-2; 7 bases are shared with TRBD2. There are 17 residues in the CDR3. Trimming cost V 1 base and J 0 bases; bases outside gene matches: 6. Per germline, CDR1 SGHRS and CDR2 YFSETQ. The CDR3 bases are TGCGCCAGCAGCTTGCGAGGTGGGGGGGCGAACACCGGGGAGCTGTTTTTT. Its translation: CASSLRGGGANTGELFF.

The chain recombines TRBV9 with TRBJ2-5, with 10 bases fitting TRBD1. CDR1 and CDR2 (germline): SGDLS, YYNGEE. The CDR3 loop spans 16 amino acids. Trimming cost V 2 bases and J 1 base; bases outside gene matches: 5. The CDR3 is CASSVGTGAPQETQYF. In DNA form, the CDR3 reads TGTGCCAGCAGCGTCGGGACAGGGGCCCCCCAAGAGACCCAGTACTTC.

This clone was observed a single time. The chain carries TRBV5-1 and TRBJ2-1; TRBD2 is a possible D gene (5 bases). The germline V gene encodes CDR1 SGHRS and CDR2 YFSETQ. The ends were cut back, 0 bases at V and 2 bases at J, with 12 bases in the middle. This CDR3 comprises 16 residues. The CDR3 sequence is CASSLGASSTYNEQFF. CDR3 nucleotides: TGCGCCAGCAGCTTGGGTGCTAGCTCGACCTACAATGAGCAGTTCTTC.

The chain joins TRBV6-6 to TRBJ2-7; 8 nucleotides match TRBD2. Germline V gives CDR1 MNHNY, CDR2 SVGAGI (reference sequence). The CDR3 runs 18 residues. J lost 0 bases, V lost 5 bases, and 15 bases had no gene match. Here the CDR3 DNA reads TGTGCCAGCAGTCGCGGGACACATGGACTAGCTCCCTCCTACGAGCAGTACTTC. The encoded protein is CASSRGTHGLAPSYEQYF.

CDR3 sequence reads: CASSYGENGAYGYTF. The CDR3 DNA reads TGTGCCAGCAGCTACGGGGAGAACGGAGCCTATGGCTACACCTTC. V usage is TRBV6-5 and J usage is TRBJ1-2; D ambiguous. V dropped 6 bases and J dropped 4 bases, with 18 bases sitting between them. Germline V gives CDR1 MNHEY, CDR2 SVGAGI. This CDR3 is built from 15 residues.

The chain joins TRBV7-3 to TRBJ1-5; D call uncertain. Germline CDR1 SGHTA, CDR2 FQGTGA. This CDR3 is 13 amino acids long. Between the trimmed V and J ends, which lost 0 bases and 7 bases, there was a span of 7 bases. In DNA form, the CDR3 reads TGTGCCAGCAGCTTAACTGGGAGGCAGCCCCAGCATTTT. Residues: CASSLTGRQPQHF.

Concerning this clone: Other nucleotide sequences in the sample specify the same CDR3. The J gene is TRBJ2-7, the V gene TRBV13, with TRBD2 matching 8 bases. The V segment lost 5 bases and the J segment 1 base; nucleotides outside the gene matches: 4. CDR1 PRHDT and CDR2 FYEKMQ come from the germline V gene (reference sequence). CDR3 length equals 14 residues. CDR3 in amino acids: CASSLRGGSYEQYF. CDR3 in DNA: TGTGCCAGCAGCCTTCGGGGGGGGTCCTACGAGCAGTACTTC. The whole variable domain, filled in from reference TRBV13 and TRBJ2-7, reads AAGVIQSPRHLIKEKRETATLKCYPIPRHDTVYWYQQGPGQDPQFLISFYEKMQSDKGSIPDRFSAQQFSDYHSELNMSSLELGDSALYFCASSLRGGSYEQYFGPGTRLTVT.

The chain recombines TRBV5-1 with TRBJ2-3; D is possibly TRBD2 (5 bases). V was cut by 7 bases and J by 6 bases, with 12 bases left in between. The CDR3 contains 12 residues. Germline loops: CDR1 SGHRS, CDR2 YFSETQ. This CDR3 is CASGFVADTQYF. Written as DNA, the CDR3 is TGCGCCAGCGGGTTCGTAGCGGATACGCAGTATTTT.

V usage is TRBV7-3 and J usage is TRBJ2-1; 11 bases agree with TRBD2. V shed 8 bases and J 9 bases; nucleotides not matched to a gene: 9. The CDR3 runs to 14 residues. In germline, CDR1 is SGHTA, CDR2 FQGTGA. The CDR3 nucleotides read TGTGCCAGCGGGCTAGCGGGAGGTTCGAGTGAGCAGTTCTTC. It encodes CASGLAGGSSEQFF.

The chain recombines TRBV4-1 with TRBJ2-5; 7 bases are shared with TRBD1. Trimming at V came to 3 bases and at J to 5 bases, leaving 6 bases not matched to a gene. The CDR3 loop spans 14 amino acids. The germline V gene encodes CDR1 MGHRA and CDR2 YSYEKL. CDR3 in amino acids: CASSQTDRLETQYF. The DNA for the CDR3 is TGCGCCAGCAGCCAGACGGACAGGTTGGAGACCCAGTACTTC.